Shown below are 23 T cell receptor beta chains from a single sample sequenced in a study of shared clonotypes between healthy human individuals. Repertoires were generated with immunoSEQ multiplex PCR, while TCRdb's copy carries only in-frame clones and drops some. The sample holds fewer than 3 million clones; 80% to 95% are singletons and the top ten take 0.37%. The source material was naive CD4+ T cells from PBMCs. Subset described: CD45RA+ positively selected. These receptors were collected from a man aged 18 to 30 in good health. Some clones in this sample may be carry-over from other donors' samples.

This rearrangement joins TRBV7-9 to TRBJ2-4; the match to TRBD1 covers 7 bases. Trimming removed 1 base from V and 7 bases from J; junction bases left unmatched: 7. The V gene's germline CDR1 is SEHNR and CDR2 FQNEAQ (reference sequence). This CDR3 has 15 amino acids. CDR3 in amino acids: CASSLVGGPGNIQYF. CDR3 sequence (DNA): TGTGCCAGCAGCTTAGTAGGGGGCCCGGGCAACATTCAGTACTTC.

J is TRBJ2-2 and V is TRBV11-2; the D is unclear. CDR3 size: 13 residues. Germline V gene data show CDR1 as SGHAT and CDR2 as FQNNGV. V lost 5 bases and J 7 bases, leaving 11 bases between the germline ends. CDR3: CASSLMILGELFF. The CDR3 DNA reads as TGTGCCAGCAGCCTTATGATCCTCGGGGAGCTGTTTTTT.

The rearrangement uses TRBV6-5 and TRBJ2-4; possibly TRBD1 for D (5 bases). The CDR3 length is 15 residues. Deletions cut 3 bases from V and 8 bases from J, with 17 bases between. Germline loops: CDR1 MNHEY, CDR2 SVGAGI. The CDR3 reads CASSYRVGALDIQYF. DNA of the CDR3: TGTGCCAGCAGTTATAGGGTTGGGGCGCTCGACATTCAGTACTTC.

The genes are TRBV27 and TRBJ2-5; D is perhaps TRBD1 or TRBD2 (6 bases each). V lost 6 bases to trimming and J lost 5 bases, with 19 bases between them. CDR1 is MNHEY, CDR2 SMNVEV, per germline (reference sequence). This CDR3 is built from 15 residues. CDR3 residues: CASRPSKGGSETQYF. CDR3 bases: TGTGCCAGCAGACCCTCGAAAGGGGGGTCGGAGACCCAGTACTTC.

The chain uses TRBV9 and TRBJ1-2; D possibly corresponds to TRBD1 (6 bases). The CDR3 is 14 residues long. Trimming left V 1 base short and J 6 bases short, with 13 bases between. CDR1 and CDR2 from the germline V gene are SGDLS and YYNGEE. The DNA of the CDR3 is TGTGCCAGCAGCGTAACCGGACAGACTCATGGCTACACCTTC. Translating it yields CASSVTGQTHGYTF.

V and J are TRBV6-6 and TRBJ1-1; D is uncertain. With 7 bases removed from V and 11 bases from J, the gap between germline ends came to 14 bases. Germline loops: CDR1 MNHNY, CDR2 SVGAGI (reference sequence). The CDR3 has 11 residues. CDR3 amino acids: CASTQDSAAFF. DNA for the CDR3: TGTGCCAGCACTCAGGACTCCGCCGCTTTCTTT.

A remark on this clone: Other DNA sequences in this sample translate to the same CDR3. The rearrangement uses TRBV6-6 and TRBJ1-4; 8 nucleotides agree with TRBD1. Germline assignment: CDR1 MNHNY and CDR2 SVGAGI (reference sequence). The trim removed 6 bases at V and 8 bases at J, leaving 8 bases unmatched. CDR3 length equals 14 residues. CDR3 nucleotides: TGTGCCAGCAGCTCAGGGGGCCTAGGGGAAAAACTGTTTTTT. The encoded protein is CASSSGGLGEKLFF.

The chain joins TRBV9 to TRBJ1-2; D call uncertain. The CDR3 spans 14 residues. The V and J ends lost 0 bases and 2 bases respectively, with 8 bases between them. CDR1 and CDR2 (germline): SGDLS, YYNGEE. The CDR3 DNA is TGTGCCAGCAGCGTAGATGGCGAGAACTATGGCTACACCTTC. The encoded protein is CASSVDGENYGYTF.

The chain couples TRBV28 to TRBJ2-1; 10 positions match TRBD1. The CDR3 runs 13 residues. Germline lookup yields CDR1 MDHEN and CDR2 SYDVKM. The junction had 2 bases not matched to a gene; V was cut back by 6 bases and J by 6 bases. CDR3 amino acids: CASRRQGANEQFF. The CDR3 bases are TGTGCCAGCAGGAGACAGGGGGCCAATGAGCAGTTCTTC.

The V gene is TRBV7-6, the J gene TRBJ2-7; D may match TRBD1 or TRBD2 (5 bases each). CDR1 and CDR2 from the germline V gene are SGHVS and FNYEAQ. V was clipped by 5 bases and J by 5 bases, with 25 bases between them. The CDR3 extends over 17 amino acids. The CDR3 spells CASSPGLAGRRPHEQYF. Written as DNA, the CDR3 is TGTGCCAGCAGCCCGGGGCTAGCCGGGCGTCGACCCCACGAGCAGTACTTC.

The gene calls are TRBV19 and TRBJ1-2, with D unclear. This CDR3 region has 16 residues. V dropped 7 bases and J dropped 4 bases, with 22 bases sitting between them. Germline assignment: CDR1 LNHDA and CDR2 SQIVND (reference sequence). CDR3: CASTIQATIPSYGYTF. The CDR3 DNA follows: TGTGCCAGTACTATCCAGGCGACAATCCCTAGCTATGGCTACACCTTC.

The chain combines TRBV28 with TRBJ1-2, with D maybe TRBD1 (5 bases). In germline, CDR1 is MDHEN, CDR2 SYDVKM. CDR3 size: 14 residues. V gave up 2 bases and J gave up 4 bases, with 11 bases separating them. CDR3 amino acids: CASSLPGRGYGYTF. CDR3 DNA sequence: TGTGCCAGCAGTTTACCGGGACGCGGCTATGGCTACACCTTC.

The chain joins TRBV28 to TRBJ1-1; possible D gene TRBD1, 6 bases. This CDR3 comprises 15 residues. Trimming removed 3 bases at V and 5 bases at J, with 16 bases between. Germline lookup yields CDR1 MDHEN and CDR2 SYDVKM. In nucleotides, the CDR3 is TGTGCCAGCAGTTTTCCCAGGGGTCGGATTACTGAAGCTTTCTTT. Translation: CASSFPRGRITEAFF. The variable domain in full, completed from reference TRBV28 and TRBJ1-1, reads DVKVTQSSRYLVKRTGEKVFLECVQDMDHENMFWYRQDPGLGLRLIYFSYDVKMKEKGDIPEGYSVSREKKERFSLILESASTNQTSMYLCASSFPRGRITEAFFGQGTRLTVV.

The chain employs TRBV7-9 and TRBJ1-2; D ambiguous. V was trimmed by 5 bases and J by 4 bases, leaving 11 bases between them. The CDR3 has 13 amino acids. Germline assignment: CDR1 SEHNR and CDR2 FQNEAQ (reference sequence). CDR3 loop: CASSIRTGYGYTF. CDR3 nucleotide sequence: TGTGCCAGCAGCATTAGGACGGGCTATGGCTACACCTTC.

A remark on this clone: Other DNA sequences in the same sample also yield this CDR3. This chain joins TRBV5-4 and TRBJ2-5, with D uncertain. Per germline, CDR1 SGHNT and CDR2 YYREEE (reference sequence). The ends were cut back, 2 bases at V and 2 bases at J, with 7 bases in the middle. This CDR3 is 13 amino acids long. The CDR3 protein is CASSLPQQETQYF. CDR3 coding DNA: TGTGCCAGCAGCTTACCGCAACAAGAGACCCAGTACTTC.

The chain recombines TRBV27 with TRBJ2-1; a weak D match, TRBD2 (5 bases). V was shortened by 3 bases and J by 2 bases, with 8 bases between the two germline ends. The germline V gene encodes CDR1 MNHEY and CDR2 SMNVEV (reference sequence). This CDR3 is 14 amino acids long. CDR3 DNA sequence: TGTGCCAGCAGTTTTTTAGCGCCCTACAATGAGCAGTTCTTC. The encoded protein is CASSFLAPYNEQFF.

The chain joins TRBV18 to TRBJ2-7; 9 bases are a match to TRBD1. The CDR3 sequence is 14 residues long. With 6 bases clipped from V and 2 bases from J, the junction kept 5 bases outside the gene matches. The germline V gene has CDR1 KGHSH and CDR2 LQKENI. The CDR3 is CASSRGTGTYEQYF. The CDR3 DNA reads as TGTGCCAGCTCCCGCGGGACAGGGACCTACGAGCAGTACTTC.

This clone was recorded only once. J is TRBJ2-2 and V is TRBV15; no reliable D call. V lost 0 bases, J lost 7 bases, and 12 bases lay in between. Germline CDR1 LNHNV, CDR2 YYDKDF (reference sequence). The CDR3 length is 15 residues. The DNA of the CDR3 is TGTGCCACCAGCAGAGATCCCACCACCGGCGGGGAGCTGTTTTTT. It codes for CATSRDPTTGGELFF.

This chain connects TRBV14 to TRBJ2-5; TRBD1 aligns across 7 bases. The V gene's germline CDR1 is SGHDN and CDR2 FVKESK. The trim removed 3 bases at V and 5 bases at J, leaving 3 bases unmatched. The CDR3 has 13 residues. In DNA form, the CDR3 reads TGTGCCAGCAGCCACCCGGGACAGGAGACCCAGTACTTC. It yields the protein CASSHPGQETQYF.

The rearrangement links TRBV5-6 to TRBJ2-6, with unresolved D. This CDR3 has 14 amino acids. V gave up 3 bases and J gave up 0 bases, with 4 bases separating them. Germline values: CDR1 SGHDT, CDR2 YYEEEE. In nucleotides, the CDR3 is TGTGCCAGCAGCTCGGACTCTGGGGCCAACGTCCTGACTTTC. Protein: CASSSDSGANVLTF. Filled out from reference TRBV5-6 and TRBJ2-6, the complete variable domain reads DAGVTQSPTHLIKTRGQQVTLRCSPKSGHDTVSWYQQALGQGPQFIFQYYEEEERQRGNFPDRFSGHQFPNYSSELNVNALLLGDSALYLCASSSDSGANVLTFGAGSRLTVL.

The genes are TRBV27 and TRBJ1-3, with 7 bases lining up with TRBD1. From germline, CDR1 is MNHEY and CDR2 SMNVEV (reference sequence). There are 15 residues in the CDR3. V was clipped by 5 bases and J by 0 bases; unmatched bases: 4. This CDR3 reads CASSEDRASGNTIYF. In DNA, the CDR3 is TGTGCCAGCAGTGAAGACAGGGCCTCTGGAAACACCATATATTTT.

This chain links TRBV7-8 with TRBJ1-2; 7 bases align to TRBD1. The length of the CDR3 is 15 residues. With 5 bases clipped from V and 2 bases from J, the junction kept 8 bases outside the gene matches. Germline lookup yields CDR1 SGHVS and CDR2 FQNEAQ. As DNA, the CDR3 is TGTGCCAGCAGCCCATCGAGGGGGCGGAACTATGGCTACACCTTC. As protein: CASSPSRGRNYGYTF.

The chain joins TRBV18 to TRBJ1-4; D uncertain. Between the trimmed V and J ends, which lost 10 bases and 4 bases, there was a span of 16 bases. The germline V gene encodes CDR1 KGHSH and CDR2 LQKENI. CDR3 length: 14 amino acids. CDR3 amino acids: CATSVGGVNEKLFF. DNA for the CDR3: TGTGCCACCTCCGTGGGCGGAGTTAATGAAAAACTGTTTTTT.